This T cell receptor beta chain was profiled in a study of cytomegalovirus exposure and HLA in healthy donors. Study as a whole: An analysis done earlier identified about 100 million unique TCR beta sequences from about 180 million T cells.

A word on this clone: Its antigen is undetermined.

Germline V gene data show CDR1 as SGHDT and CDR2 as YYEEEE. Trimming stripped 3 bases from V and 5 bases from J, with 4 bases between. This CDR3 has 11 residues. This PCR relied on a set of 60 Vbeta primers and 13 Jbeta primers. In the authors' methods: In a later analysis, the count reached about 75 million unique TCR beta chains, with approximately 11 million shared. Data came from immunoSEQ multiplex PCR; TCRdb stores just in-frame clones and leaves some out. The DNA gave D and trimming, while V, J and clone size come from that table. Found here are 150,000 to 200,000 clones, 70% to 80% of them singletons; the top ten hold 1.5% to 2%. Overall study findings and caveats: Donors belonging to an Asian-associated ancestry cluster reportedly showed fewer N-insertions in productive TCRs than the 666-donor mean, according to what a later analysis found.

The sample comprised PBMCs. This chain links TRBV5-6 with TRBJ2-3; no firm D call. The clonotype was recovered from a woman between 45 and 65 years old in good health and CMV-seronegative. The CDR3 DNA reads as TGTGCCAGCAGCTCCCTAGATACGCAGTATTTT. This codes for CASSSLDTQYF. The whole variable domain, remainder taken from reference TRBV5-6 and TRBJ2-3, is DAGVTQSPTHLIKTRGQQVTLRCSPKSGHDTVSWYQQALGQGPQFIFQYYEEEERQRGNFPDRFSGHQFPNYSSELNVNALLLGDSALYLCASSSLDTQYFGPGTRLTVL.